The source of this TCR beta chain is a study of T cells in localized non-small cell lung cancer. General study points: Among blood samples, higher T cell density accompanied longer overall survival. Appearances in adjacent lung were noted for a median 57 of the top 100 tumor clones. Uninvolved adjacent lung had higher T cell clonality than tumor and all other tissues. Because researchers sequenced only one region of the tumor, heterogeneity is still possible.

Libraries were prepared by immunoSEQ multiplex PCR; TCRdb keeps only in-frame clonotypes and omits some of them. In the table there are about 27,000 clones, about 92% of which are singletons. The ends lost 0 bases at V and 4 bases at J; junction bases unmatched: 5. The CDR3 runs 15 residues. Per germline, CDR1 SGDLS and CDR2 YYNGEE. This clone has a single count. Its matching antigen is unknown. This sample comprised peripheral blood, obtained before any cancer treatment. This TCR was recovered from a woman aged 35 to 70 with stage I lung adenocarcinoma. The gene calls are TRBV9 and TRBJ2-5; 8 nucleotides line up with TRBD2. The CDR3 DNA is TGTGCCAGCAGCGTAGGAATAGCGGGGACAGAGACCCAGTACTTC. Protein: CASSVGIAGTETQYF.